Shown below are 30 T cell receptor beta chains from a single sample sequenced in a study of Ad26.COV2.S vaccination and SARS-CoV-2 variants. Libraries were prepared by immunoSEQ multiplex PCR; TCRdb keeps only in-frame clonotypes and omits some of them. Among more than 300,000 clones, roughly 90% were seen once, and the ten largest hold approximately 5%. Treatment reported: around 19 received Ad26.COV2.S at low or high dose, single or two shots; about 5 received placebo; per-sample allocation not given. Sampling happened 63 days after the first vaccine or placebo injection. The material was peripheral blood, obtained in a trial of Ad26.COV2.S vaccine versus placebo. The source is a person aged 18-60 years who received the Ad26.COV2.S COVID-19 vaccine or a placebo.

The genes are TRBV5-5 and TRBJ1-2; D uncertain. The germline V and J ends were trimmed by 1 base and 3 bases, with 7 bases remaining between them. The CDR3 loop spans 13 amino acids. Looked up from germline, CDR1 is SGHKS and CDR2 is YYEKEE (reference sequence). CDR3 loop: CASSLLGDYGYTF. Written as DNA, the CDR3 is TGTGCCAGCAGCTTGCTGGGAGACTATGGCTACACCTTC.

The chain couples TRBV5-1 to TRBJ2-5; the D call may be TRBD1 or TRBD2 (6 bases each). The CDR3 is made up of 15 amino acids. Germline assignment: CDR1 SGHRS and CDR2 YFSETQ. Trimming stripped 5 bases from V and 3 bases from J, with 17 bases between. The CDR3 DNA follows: TGCGCCAGCAGGTTAGAAGGGGGGCCTGAAGAGACCCAGTACTTC. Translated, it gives CASRLEGGPEETQYF.

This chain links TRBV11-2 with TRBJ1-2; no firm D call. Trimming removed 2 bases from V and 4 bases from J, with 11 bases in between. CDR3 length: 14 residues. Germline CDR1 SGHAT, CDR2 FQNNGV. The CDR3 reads CASSLFGLGYGYTF. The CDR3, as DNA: TGTGCCAGCAGCTTATTTGGCTTGGGCTATGGCTACACCTTC. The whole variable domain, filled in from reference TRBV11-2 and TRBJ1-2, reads EAGVAQSPRYKIIEKRQSVAFWCNPISGHATLYWYQQILGQGPKLLIQFQNNGVVDDSQLPKDRFSAERLKGVDSTLKIQPAKLEDSAVYLCASSLFGLGYGYTFGSGTRLTVV.

Here the CDR3 DNA reads TGTGCCAGCAGTTTAGCGGACAGCCCTAGCTCCTATAATTCACCCCTCCACTTT. It is translated as CASSLADSPSSYNSPLHF. The chain links TRBV28 to TRBJ1-6; maybe TRBD1 (6 bases). The germline gives CDR1 MDHEN, CDR2 SYDVKM. This CDR3 comprises 18 residues. Trimming pared 2 bases from V and 0 bases from J, leaving 14 bases between.

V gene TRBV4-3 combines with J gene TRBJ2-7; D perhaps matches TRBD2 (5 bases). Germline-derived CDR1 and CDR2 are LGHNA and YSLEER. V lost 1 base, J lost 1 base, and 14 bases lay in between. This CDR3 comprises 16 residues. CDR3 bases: TGCGCCAGCAGCCAAGTCCACGGGATTCTGTCCTACGAGCAGTACTTC. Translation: CASSQVHGILSYEQYF.

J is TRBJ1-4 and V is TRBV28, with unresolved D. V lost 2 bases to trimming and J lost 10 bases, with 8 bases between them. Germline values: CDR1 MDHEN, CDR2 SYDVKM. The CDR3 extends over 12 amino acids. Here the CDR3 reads CASSLRAGKLFF. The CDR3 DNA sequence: TGTGCCAGCAGTTTAAGGGCAGGAAAACTGTTTTTT. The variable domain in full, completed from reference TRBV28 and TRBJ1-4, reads DVKVTQSSRYLVKRTGEKVFLECVQDMDHENMFWYRQDPGLGLRLIYFSYDVKMKEKGDIPEGYSVSREKKERFSLILESASTNQTSMYLCASSLRAGKLFFGSGTQLSVL.

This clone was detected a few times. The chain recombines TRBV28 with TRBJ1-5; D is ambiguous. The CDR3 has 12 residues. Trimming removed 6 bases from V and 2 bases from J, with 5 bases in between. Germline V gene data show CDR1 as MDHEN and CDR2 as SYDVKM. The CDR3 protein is CASRQGNQPQHF. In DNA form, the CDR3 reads TGTGCCAGCAGGCAGGGCAATCAGCCCCAGCATTTT.

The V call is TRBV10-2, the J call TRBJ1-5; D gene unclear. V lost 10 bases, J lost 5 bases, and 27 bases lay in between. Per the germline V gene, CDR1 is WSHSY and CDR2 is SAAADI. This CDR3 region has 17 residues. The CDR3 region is CATQAWGSGSADQPQHF. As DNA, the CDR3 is TGCGCCACACAAGCATGGGGTAGCGGATCGGCGGATCAGCCCCAGCATTTT.

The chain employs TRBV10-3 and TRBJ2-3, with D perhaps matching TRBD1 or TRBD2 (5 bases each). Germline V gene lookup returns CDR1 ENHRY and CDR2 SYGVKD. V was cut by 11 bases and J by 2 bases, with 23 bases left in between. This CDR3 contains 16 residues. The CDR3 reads CASGQGPPPPTDTQYF. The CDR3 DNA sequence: TGTGCCTCGGGCCAGGGACCACCCCCCCCCACAGATACGCAGTATTTT.

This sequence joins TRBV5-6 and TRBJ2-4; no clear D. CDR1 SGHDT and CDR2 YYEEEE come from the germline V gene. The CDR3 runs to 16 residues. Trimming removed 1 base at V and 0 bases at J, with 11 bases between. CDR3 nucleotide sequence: TGTGCCAGCAGCTTGTTTAGGCTCGTAGCCAAAAACATTCAGTACTTC. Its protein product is CASSLFRLVAKNIQYF.

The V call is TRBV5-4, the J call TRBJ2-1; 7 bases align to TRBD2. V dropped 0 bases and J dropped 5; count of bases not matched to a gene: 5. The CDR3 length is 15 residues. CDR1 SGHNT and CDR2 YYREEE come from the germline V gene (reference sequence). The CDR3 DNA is TGTGCCAGCAGCTTGGGGCTAGCGGCGAACAATGAGCAGTTCTTC. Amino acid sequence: CASSLGLAANNEQFF.

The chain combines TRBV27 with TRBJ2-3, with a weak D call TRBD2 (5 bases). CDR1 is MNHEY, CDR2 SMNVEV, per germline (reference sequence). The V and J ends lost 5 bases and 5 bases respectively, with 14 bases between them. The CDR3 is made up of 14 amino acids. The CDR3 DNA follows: TGTGCCAGCAGTCCTCGCCTGGCGGGAGATACGCAGTATTTT. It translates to CASSPRLAGDTQYF.

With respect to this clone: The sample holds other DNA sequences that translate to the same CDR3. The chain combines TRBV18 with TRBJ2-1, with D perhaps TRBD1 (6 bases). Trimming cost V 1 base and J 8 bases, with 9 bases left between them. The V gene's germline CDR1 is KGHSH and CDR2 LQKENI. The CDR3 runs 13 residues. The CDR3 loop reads CASSPQGDYEQFF. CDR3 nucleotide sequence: TGTGCCAGCTCACCACAGGGGGATTATGAGCAGTTCTTC.

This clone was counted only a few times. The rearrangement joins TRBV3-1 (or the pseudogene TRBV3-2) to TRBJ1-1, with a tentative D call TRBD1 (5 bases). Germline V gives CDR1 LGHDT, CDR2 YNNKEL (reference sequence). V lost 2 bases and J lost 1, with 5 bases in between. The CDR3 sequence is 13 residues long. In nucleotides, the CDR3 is TGTGCCAGCAGCCAACAGGGGAACACTGAAGCTTTCTTT. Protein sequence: CASSQQGNTEAFF.

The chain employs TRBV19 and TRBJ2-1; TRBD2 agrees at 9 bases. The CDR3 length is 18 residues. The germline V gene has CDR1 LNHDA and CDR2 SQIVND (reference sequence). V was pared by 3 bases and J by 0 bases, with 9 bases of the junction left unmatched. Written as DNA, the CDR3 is TGTGCCAGTAGTATTTCTAGCGGGGCAACCCACTCCTACAATGAGCAGTTCTTC. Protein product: CASSISSGATHSYNEQFF. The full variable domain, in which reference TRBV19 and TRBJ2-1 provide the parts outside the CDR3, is DGGITQSPKYLFRKEGQNVTLSCEQNLNHDAMYWYRQDPGQGLRLIYYSQIVNDFQKGDIAEGYSVSREKKESFPLTVTSAQKNPTAFYLCASSISSGATHSYNEQFFGPGTRLTVL.

CDR3 in DNA: TGCGCCAGCAGCGGGGGGTGGTTTCAAGAGACCCAGTACTTC. Protein: CASSGGWFQETQYF. This chain links TRBV5-1 with TRBJ2-5; D may be TRBD2 (6 bases). V was pared by 4 bases and J by 2 bases, with 12 bases between. The germline CDR1 and CDR2 sequences are SGHRS and YFSETQ. The CDR3 extends over 14 amino acids. Based on the CDR3 plus reference TRBV5-1 and TRBJ2-5, the full variable domain is KAGVTQTPRYLIKTRGQQVTLSCSPISGHRSVSWYQQTPGQGLQFLFEYFSETQRNKGNFPGRFSGRQFSNSRSEMNVSTLELGDSALYLCASSGGWFQETQYFGPGTRLLVL.

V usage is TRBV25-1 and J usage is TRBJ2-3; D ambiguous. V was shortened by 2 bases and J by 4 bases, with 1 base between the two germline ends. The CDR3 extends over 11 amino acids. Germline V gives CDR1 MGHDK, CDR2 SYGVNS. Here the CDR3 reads CASSEADTQYF. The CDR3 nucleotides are TGTGCCAGCAGTGAAGCAGATACGCAGTATTTT.

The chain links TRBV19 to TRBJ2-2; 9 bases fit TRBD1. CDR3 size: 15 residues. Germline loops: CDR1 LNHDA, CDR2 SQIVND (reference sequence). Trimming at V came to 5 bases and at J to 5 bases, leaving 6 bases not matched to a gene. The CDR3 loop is CASSVTGGGTGELFF. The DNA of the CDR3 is TGTGCCAGTAGTGTCACAGGGGGCGGAACCGGGGAGCTGTTTTTT.

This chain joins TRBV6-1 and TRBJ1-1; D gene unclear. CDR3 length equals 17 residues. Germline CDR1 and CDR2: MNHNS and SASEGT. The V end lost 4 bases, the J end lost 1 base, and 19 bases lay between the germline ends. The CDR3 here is CASSARAHGRRNTEAFF. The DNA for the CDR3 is TGTGCCAGCAGTGCGAGGGCCCATGGACGGAGGAACACTGAAGCTTTCTTT.

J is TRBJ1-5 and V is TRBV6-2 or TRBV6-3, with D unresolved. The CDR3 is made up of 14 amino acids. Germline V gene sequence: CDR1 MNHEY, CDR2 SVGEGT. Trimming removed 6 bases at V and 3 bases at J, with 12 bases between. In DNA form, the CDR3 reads TGTGCCAGCAGCCCCCGGGAGTCCAATCAGCCCCAGCATTTT. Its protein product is CASSPRESNQPQHF.

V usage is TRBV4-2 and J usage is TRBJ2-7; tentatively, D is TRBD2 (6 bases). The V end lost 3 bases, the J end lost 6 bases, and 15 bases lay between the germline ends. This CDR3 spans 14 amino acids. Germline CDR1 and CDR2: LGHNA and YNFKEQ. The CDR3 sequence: CASSQETTSPEQYF. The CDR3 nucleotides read TGTGCCAGCAGCCAGGAAACCACTAGCCCCGAGCAGTACTTC.

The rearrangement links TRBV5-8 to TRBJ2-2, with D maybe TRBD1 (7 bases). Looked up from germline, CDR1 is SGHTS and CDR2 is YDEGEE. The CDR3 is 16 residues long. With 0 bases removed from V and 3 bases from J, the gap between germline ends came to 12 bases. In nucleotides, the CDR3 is TGTGCCAGCAGCTTGGAGCAGGGGGGAGACACCGGGGAGCTGTTTTTT. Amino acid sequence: CASSLEQGGDTGELFF.

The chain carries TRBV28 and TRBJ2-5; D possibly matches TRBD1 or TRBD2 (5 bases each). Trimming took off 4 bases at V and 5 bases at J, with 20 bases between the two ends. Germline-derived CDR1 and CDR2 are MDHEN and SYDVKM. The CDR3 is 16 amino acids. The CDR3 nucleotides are TGTGCCAGCAGTTCGTGGGGACGGCCAATAGAGGAGACCCAGTACTTC. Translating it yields CASSSWGRPIEETQYF.

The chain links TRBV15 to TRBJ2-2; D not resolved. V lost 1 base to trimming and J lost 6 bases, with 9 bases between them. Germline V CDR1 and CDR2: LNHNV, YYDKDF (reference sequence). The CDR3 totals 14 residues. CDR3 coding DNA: TGTGCCACCAGCAGAGTGACCTCGGCCGGGGAGCTGTTTTTT. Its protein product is CATSRVTSAGELFF.

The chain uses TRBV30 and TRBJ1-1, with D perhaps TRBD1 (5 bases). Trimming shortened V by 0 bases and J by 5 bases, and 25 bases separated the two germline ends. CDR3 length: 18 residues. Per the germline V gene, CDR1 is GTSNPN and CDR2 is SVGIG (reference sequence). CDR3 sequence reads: CAWSVVKGGSRGVTEAFF. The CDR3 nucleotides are TGTGCCTGGAGTGTAGTAAAGGGAGGGAGTAGGGGAGTTACTGAAGCTTTCTTT. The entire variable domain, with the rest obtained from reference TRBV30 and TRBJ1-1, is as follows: SQTIHQWPATLVQPVGSPLSLECTVEGTSNPNLYWYRQAAGRGLQLLFYSVGIGQISSEVPQNLSASRPQDRQFILSSKKLLLSDSGFYLCAWSVVKGGSRGVTEAFFGQGTRLTVV.

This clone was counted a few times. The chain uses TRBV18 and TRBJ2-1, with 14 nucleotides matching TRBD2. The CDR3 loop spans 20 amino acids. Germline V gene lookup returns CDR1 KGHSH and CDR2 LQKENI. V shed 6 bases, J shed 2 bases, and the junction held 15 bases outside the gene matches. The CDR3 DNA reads TGTGCCAGCTCCCGAACCCCGGGACTAGCGGGAGAGGGTCCCTACAATGAGCAGTTCTTC. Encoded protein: CASSRTPGLAGEGPYNEQFF. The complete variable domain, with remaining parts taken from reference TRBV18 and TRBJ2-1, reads NAGVMQNPRHLVRRRGQEARLRCSPMKGHSHVYWYRQLPEEGLKFMVYLQKENIIDESGMPKERFSAEFPKEGPSILRIQQVVRGDSAAYFCASSRTPGLAGEGPYNEQFFGPGTRLTVL.

CDR3 in DNA: TGTGCCAGCAGTTACGGGGAGGGGATGCCCCAGCATTTT. Protein product: CASSYGEGMPQHF. The chain links TRBV6-6 to TRBJ1-5; D may be TRBD1 (5 bases). Trimming took off 2 bases at V and 9 bases at J, with 11 bases between the two ends. From germline, CDR1 is MNHNY and CDR2 SVGAGI (reference sequence). The CDR3 is 13 residues long.

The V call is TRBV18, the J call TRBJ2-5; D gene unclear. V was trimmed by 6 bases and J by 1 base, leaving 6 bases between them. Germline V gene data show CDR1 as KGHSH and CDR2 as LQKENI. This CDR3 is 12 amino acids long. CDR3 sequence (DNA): TGTGCCAGCTCCGTCCGCCAAGAGACCCAGTACTTC. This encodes CASSVRQETQYF.

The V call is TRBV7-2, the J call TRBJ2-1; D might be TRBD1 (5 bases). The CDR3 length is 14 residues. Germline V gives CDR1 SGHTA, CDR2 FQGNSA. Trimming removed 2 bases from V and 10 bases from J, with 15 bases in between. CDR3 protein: CASSLLTGSHEQFF. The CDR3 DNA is TGTGCCAGCAGCTTATTAACAGGCTCACACGAGCAGTTCTTC.

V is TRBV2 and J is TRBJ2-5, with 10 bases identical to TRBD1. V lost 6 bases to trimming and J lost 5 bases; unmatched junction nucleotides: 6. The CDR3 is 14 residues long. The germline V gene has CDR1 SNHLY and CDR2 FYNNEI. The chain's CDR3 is CASSPDRGSETQYF. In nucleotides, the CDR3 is TGTGCCAGCAGCCCGGACAGGGGGTCCGAGACCCAGTACTTC. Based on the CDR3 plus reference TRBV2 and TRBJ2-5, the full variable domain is EPEVTQTPSHQVTQMGQEVILRCVPISNHLYFYWYRQILGQKVEFLVSFYNNEISEKSEIFDDQFSVERPDGSNFTLKIRSTKLEDSAMYFCASSPDRGSETQYFGPGTRLLVL.